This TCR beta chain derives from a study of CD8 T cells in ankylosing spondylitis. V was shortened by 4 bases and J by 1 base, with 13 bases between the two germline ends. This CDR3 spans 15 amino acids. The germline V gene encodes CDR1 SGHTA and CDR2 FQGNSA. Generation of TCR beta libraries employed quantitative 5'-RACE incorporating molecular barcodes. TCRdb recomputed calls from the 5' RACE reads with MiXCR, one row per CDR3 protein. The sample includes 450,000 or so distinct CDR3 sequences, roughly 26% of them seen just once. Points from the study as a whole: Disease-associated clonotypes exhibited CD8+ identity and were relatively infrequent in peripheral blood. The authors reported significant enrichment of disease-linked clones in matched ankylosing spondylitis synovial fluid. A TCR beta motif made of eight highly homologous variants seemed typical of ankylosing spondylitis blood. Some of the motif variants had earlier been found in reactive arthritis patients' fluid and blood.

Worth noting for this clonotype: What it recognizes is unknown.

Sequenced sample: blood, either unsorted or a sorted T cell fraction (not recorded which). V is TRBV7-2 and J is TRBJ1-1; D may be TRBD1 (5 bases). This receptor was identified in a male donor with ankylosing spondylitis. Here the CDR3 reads CASSSSGAGNTEAFF. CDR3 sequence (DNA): TGTGCCAGCAGCTCTTCCGGGGCAGGGAACACTGAAGCTTTCTTT.